This T cell receptor beta chain was sequenced for a study of shared clonotypes between healthy human individuals. Points from the study as a whole: Clonotype sharing among donors was expected to depend on sequencing depth.

CD45RO-negative CD8 cells positively selected for CCR7 made up the naive population, which excluded terminally differentiated effector memory CD45RA+ cells. The study ran the assay at deep level. Each PCR replicate from the sorted subsets contained approximately 0.2 ug DNA, which is tens of thousands of T cell genomes. Some clones are missing from TCRdb's copy, which holds only in-frame ones; the method was immunoSEQ multiplex PCR. The table records more than 2 million clones, roughly 94% of them present only once. On this clone itself: Antigen unknown.

The germline V gene encodes CDR1 MGHDK and CDR2 SYGVNS. V lost 6 bases to trimming and J lost 8 bases, with 13 bases between them. The CDR3 sequence is 12 residues long. The specimen was naive CD8+ T cells sorted from blood. The clonotype comes from a man aged 18 to 35 in good health. The rearrangement links TRBV25-1 to TRBJ1-2; D perhaps matches TRBD1 (5 bases). Here the CDR3 reads CASSQGVRGYTF. The CDR3 bases are TGTGCCAGCAGCCAGGGAGTTCGCGGCTACACCTTC.